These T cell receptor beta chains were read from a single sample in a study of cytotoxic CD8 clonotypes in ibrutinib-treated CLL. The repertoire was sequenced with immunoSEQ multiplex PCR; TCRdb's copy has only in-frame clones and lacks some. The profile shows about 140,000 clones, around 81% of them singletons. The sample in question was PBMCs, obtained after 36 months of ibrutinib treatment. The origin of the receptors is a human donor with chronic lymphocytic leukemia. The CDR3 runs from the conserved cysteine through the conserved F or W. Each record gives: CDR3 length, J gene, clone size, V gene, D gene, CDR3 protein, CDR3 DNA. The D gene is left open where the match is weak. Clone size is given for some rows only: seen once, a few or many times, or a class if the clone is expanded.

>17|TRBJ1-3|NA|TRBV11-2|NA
CASSLALGGFRGPRIYF
TGTGCCAGCAGCTTAGCCCTCGGAGGGTTCCGTGGACCGCGAATATATTTT
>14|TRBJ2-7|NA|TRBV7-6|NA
CASSLQDGRVEQYF
TGTGCCAGCAGCCTCCAGGACGGGCGGGTCGAGCAGTACTTC
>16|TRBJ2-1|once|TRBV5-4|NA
CASSSKVGLGDNEQFF
TGTGCCAGCAGCTCAAAAGTGGGCCTGGGGGACAATGAGCAGTTCTTC
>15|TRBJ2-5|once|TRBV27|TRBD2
CASSSLPSGGETQYF
TGTGCCAGCAGTTCTCTTCCTAGCGGGGGGGAGACCCAGTACTTC
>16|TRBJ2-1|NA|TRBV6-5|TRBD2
CASSSGGKNSYNEQFF
TGTGCCAGCAGTTCGGGGGGAAAAAACTCCTACAATGAGCAGTTCTTC
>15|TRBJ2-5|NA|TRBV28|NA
CASGRRQGWKETQYF
TGTGCCAGCGGACGGCGGCAGGGTTGGAAGGAGACCCAGTACTTC
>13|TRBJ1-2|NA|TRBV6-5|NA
CASSRRNYYGYTF
TGTGCCAGCAGTCGACGGAATTACTATGGCTACACCTTC
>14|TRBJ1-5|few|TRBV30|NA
CAWSVIRSNQPQHF
TGTGCCTGGAGTGTTATACGGAGCAATCAGCCCCAGCATTTT
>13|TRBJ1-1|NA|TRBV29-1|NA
CSVDGAVRTEAFF
TGCAGCGTTGACGGAGCGGTGCGTACTGAAGCTTTCTTT
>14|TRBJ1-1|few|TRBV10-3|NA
CAIRPAGKETEAFF
TGTGCCATCAGACCGGCGGGCAAGGAGACTGAAGCTTTCTTT
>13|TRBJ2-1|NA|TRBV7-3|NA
CASSPHSPGEQFF
TGTGCCAGCAGCCCTCATTCTCCCGGGGAGCAGTTCTTC
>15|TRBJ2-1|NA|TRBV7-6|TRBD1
CASRARDRSYNEQFF
TGTGCCAGCAGGGCCCGGGACAGAAGCTACAATGAGCAGTTCTTC
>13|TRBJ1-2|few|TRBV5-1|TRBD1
CASSFDRAYGYTF
TGCGCCAGCAGCTTCGACAGGGCTTATGGCTACACCTTC
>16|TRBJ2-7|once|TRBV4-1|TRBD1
CASSQDMVRGRYEQYF
TGCGCCAGCAGCCAAGATATGGTCAGGGGGCGGTACGAGCAGTACTTC
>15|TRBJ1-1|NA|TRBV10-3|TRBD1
CAISGSGQMNTEAFF
TGTGCCATCAGTGGCTCGGGACAGATGAACACTGAAGCTTTCTTT
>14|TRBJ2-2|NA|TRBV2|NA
CASKDREGSGELFF
TGTGCCAGCAAGGACAGGGAGGGGTCCGGGGAGCTGTTTTTT
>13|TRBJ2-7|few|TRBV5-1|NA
CASSLDLNYEQYF
TGCGCCAGCAGCTTGGACCTAAACTACGAGCAGTACTTC
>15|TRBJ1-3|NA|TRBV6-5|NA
CASSITGGGGNTIYF
TGTGCCAGCAGTATCACGGGGGGAGGTGGAAACACCATATATTTT
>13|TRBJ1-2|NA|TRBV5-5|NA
CASSPPARDGYTF
TGTGCCAGCAGCCCCCCAGCCAGGGACGGCTACACCTTC
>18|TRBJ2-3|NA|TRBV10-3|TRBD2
CAISVVIGFSGGTDTQYF
TGTGCCATCAGCGTGGTCATAGGGTTTAGCGGGGGCACAGATACGCAGTATTTT
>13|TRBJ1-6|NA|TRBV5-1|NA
CASSQTANSPLHF
TGCGCCAGCAGCCAGACAGCGAATTCACCCCTCCACTTT
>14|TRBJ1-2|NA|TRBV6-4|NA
CASSPGQHNYGYTF
TGTGCCAGCAGCCCCGGACAGCACAACTATGGCTACACCTTC
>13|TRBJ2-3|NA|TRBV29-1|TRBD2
CSVEGLASDTQYF
TGCAGCGTTGAGGGACTAGCGTCAGATACGCAGTATTTT
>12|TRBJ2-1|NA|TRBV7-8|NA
CASSLDYNEQFF
TGTGCCAGCAGCTTAGACTACAATGAGCAGTTCTTC
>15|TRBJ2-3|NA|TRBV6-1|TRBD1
CATRLGQGFTDTQYF
TGTGCCACCAGGTTGGGACAGGGGTTTACAGATACGCAGTATTTT
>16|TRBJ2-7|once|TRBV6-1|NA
CASSAGWVPSTYEQYF
TGTGCCAGCAGTGCAGGTTGGGTCCCTTCCACCTACGAGCAGTACTTC
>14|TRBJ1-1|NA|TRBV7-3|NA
CASSIGPFGGEAFF
TGTGCCAGCAGCATCGGGCCCTTCGGAGGTGAAGCTTTCTTT
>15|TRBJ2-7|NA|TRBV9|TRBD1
CASSVGAGGLSEQYF
TGTGCCAGCAGCGTAGGGGCAGGGGGCTTAAGCGAGCAGTACTTC
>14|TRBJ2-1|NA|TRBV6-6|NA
CASSIYPEIDEQFF
TGTGCCAGCAGCATATACCCAGAAATTGATGAGCAGTTCTTC
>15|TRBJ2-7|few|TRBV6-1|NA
CASSEVGAAFYEQYF
TGTGCCAGCAGTGAAGTCGGGGCGGCGTTCTACGAGCAGTACTTC
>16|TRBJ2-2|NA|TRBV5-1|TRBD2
CASSPLTSEKGGELFF
TGCGCCAGCAGCCCCCTGACTAGCGAGAAAGGCGGGGAGCTGTTTTTT
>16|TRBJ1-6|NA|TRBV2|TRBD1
CASSGQGPKYNSPLHF
TGTGCCAGCAGTGGACAGGGGCCGAAGTATAATTCACCCCTCCACTTT
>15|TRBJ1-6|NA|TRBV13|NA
CASSSRDKLNSPLHF
TGTGCCAGCAGCTCCCGGGACAAGCTTAACTCACCCCTCCACTTT
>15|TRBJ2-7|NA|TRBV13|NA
CASSYFGLGKAEQYF
TGTGCCAGCAGTTATTTTGGGTTGGGGAAAGCCGAGCAGTACTTC
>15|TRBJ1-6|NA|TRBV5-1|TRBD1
CASSTGQPDNSPLHF
TGCGCCAGCAGCACGGGACAGCCGGATAATTCACCCCTCCACTTT
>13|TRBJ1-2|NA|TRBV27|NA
CASSPWGVGGYTF
TGTGCCAGCAGCCCGTGGGGAGTAGGTGGCTACACCTTC
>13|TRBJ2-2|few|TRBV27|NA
CATSVRVAGELFF
TGTGCCACCTCAGTGAGGGTAGCCGGGGAGCTGTTTTTT
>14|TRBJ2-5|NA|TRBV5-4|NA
CASSPGNLQETQYF
TGTGCCAGCAGCCCCGGAAACTTGCAAGAGACCCAGTACTTC
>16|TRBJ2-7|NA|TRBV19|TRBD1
CASRPAGQGFPHEQYF
TGTGCCAGTAGGCCCGCGGGACAGGGGTTTCCCCACGAGCAGTACTTC
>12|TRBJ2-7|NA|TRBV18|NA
CASSGQTFEQYF
TGTGCCAGCTCAGGACAAACCTTCGAGCAGTACTTC
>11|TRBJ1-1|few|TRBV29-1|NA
CSVDRGGWAFF
TGCAGCGTTGACCGAGGTGGGTGGGCTTTCTTT
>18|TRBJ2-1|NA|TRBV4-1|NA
CASSQGSGGLLFYNEQFF
TGCGCCAGCAGCCAAGGAAGTGGGGGACTCCTTTTCTACAATGAGCAGTTCTTC
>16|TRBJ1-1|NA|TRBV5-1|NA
CATATGNPLKNTEAFF
TGCGCCACCGCCACAGGTAACCCCCTAAAGAACACTGAAGCTTTCTTT
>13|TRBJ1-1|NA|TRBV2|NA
CASSGDWNTEAFF
TGTGCCAGCAGTGGAGACTGGAACACTGAAGCTTTCTTT
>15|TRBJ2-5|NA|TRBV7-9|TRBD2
CASSLVLAGQETQYF
TGTGCCAGCAGCTTAGTCCTAGCGGGACAAGAGACCCAGTACTTC
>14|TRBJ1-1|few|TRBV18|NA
CASSPNSQNTEAFF
TGTGCCAGCTCACCAAACAGCCAGAACACTGAAGCTTTCTTT
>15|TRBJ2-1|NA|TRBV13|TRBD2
CASSLVASGGTTVFF
TGTGCCAGCAGCTTAGTGGCTAGCGGGGGGACCACCGTGTTCTTC